The T cell receptor beta chain described here comes from a study of patients and donors after allogeneic stem cell transplantation. The CDR3 is 12 amino acids. MiXCR was run by TCRdb on the RT-PCR reads, yielding one entry per CDR3 protein. The sample includes about 7,100 distinct CDR3 sequences, more than 9.5% seen only once; the top ten take over 40%. This receptor was identified in a human donor who was either an allogeneic HSCT recipient or a stem cell or donor lymphocyte infusion donor (not recorded which). It is not recorded whose cells these are; they may come from a transplant donor. The sequenced sample was blood, either unsorted or a sorted T cell fraction (not recorded which). V gene TRBV21-1 combines with J gene TRBJ2-7. TRBV21-1 is a documented pseudogene. CDR3: CARQERRYEQYV. As DNA, the CDR3 is TGTGCCAGACAGGAAAGGAGGTACGAGCAGTACGTC.